Following are 22 T cell receptor beta chains from one sample sequenced in a study of cytomegalovirus exposure and HLA in healthy donors. The PCR had 60 Vbeta and 13 Jbeta primers. TCRdb keeps only in-frame clones here, not all; method: immunoSEQ multiplex PCR. There are around 150,000 clones in the sample; roughly three quarters occur only once, and about 5.3% lies in the top ten. The sequenced sample consisted of PBMCs. The origin of the receptors is a woman aged 45 to 65 in good health and CMV-seronegative.

A few counts support this clone. This chain joins TRBV25-1 and TRBJ2-7; D not certain. CDR3 length: 11 residues. V dropped 0 bases and J dropped 6 bases, with 3 bases sitting between them. CDR1 MGHDK and CDR2 SYGVNS come from the germline V gene. In DNA, the CDR3 is TGTGCCAGCAGTGAATATCTCGAGCAGTACTTC. Protein sequence: CASSEYLEQYF.

This rearrangement joins TRBV29-1 to TRBJ1-2, with D possibly being TRBD1 (5 bases). The V and J ends lost 0 bases and 6 bases respectively, with 14 bases between them. This CDR3 is 14 amino acids long. Germline loops: CDR1 SQVTM, CDR2 ANQGSEA. For the CDR3, the DNA is TGCAGCGTTGAAGATGGGGCCAGGGAAGATGGCTACACCTTC. This codes for CSVEDGAREDGYTF.

This sequence joins TRBV4-1 and TRBJ1-5; the D is unclear. Germline lookup yields CDR1 MGHRA and CDR2 YSYEKL. The CDR3 has 16 amino acids. Trimming took off 4 bases at V and 4 bases at J, with 17 bases between the two ends. CDR3 in amino acids: CASSPGEPVTNQPQHF. CDR3 DNA: TGCGCCAGCAGCCCTGGGGAGCCCGTAACAAATCAGCCCCAGCATTTT.

The chain recombines TRBV15 with TRBJ1-2, with D hard to call. Trimming stripped 5 bases from V and 8 bases from J, with 15 bases between. Germline assignment: CDR1 LNHNV and CDR2 YYDKDF (reference sequence). This CDR3 spans 13 amino acids. This CDR3 reads CATSSGRAWGYTF. DNA of the CDR3: TGTGCCACCAGCTCCGGGAGGGCCTGGGGCTACACCTTC.

The chain has TRBV28 and TRBJ1-5; TRBD1 matches 8 bases. Germline CDR1 reads MDHEN; CDR2 reads SYDVKM. The ends lost 4 bases at V and 3 bases at J; junction bases unmatched: 5. The CDR3 consists of 15 residues. The CDR3 sequence is CASSSDRGLNQPQHF. DNA of the CDR3: TGTGCCAGCAGTTCTGACAGGGGACTCAATCAGCCCCAGCATTTT. Based on the CDR3 plus reference TRBV28 and TRBJ1-5, the full variable domain is DVKVTQSSRYLVKRTGEKVFLECVQDMDHENMFWYRQDPGLGLRLIYFSYDVKMKEKGDIPEGYSVSREKKERFSLILESASTNQTSMYLCASSSDRGLNQPQHFGDGTRLSIL.

This clone was counted only a few times. The chain has TRBV5-1 and TRBJ2-5; 11 bases fit TRBD1. The CDR3 loop spans 17 amino acids. Trimming at V came to 3 bases and at J to 5 bases, leaving 12 bases not matched to a gene. Germline CDR1 SGHRS, CDR2 YFSETQ. The CDR3 DNA sequence: TGCGCCAGCAGCTCCCATCCGGGACAGGGGGTTTCGGAGACCCAGTACTTC. Protein product: CASSSHPGQGVSETQYF. The whole variable domain, filled in from reference TRBV5-1 and TRBJ2-5, reads KAGVTQTPRYLIKTRGQQVTLSCSPISGHRSVSWYQQTPGQGLQFLFEYFSETQRNKGNFPGRFSGRQFSNSRSEMNVSTLELGDSALYLCASSSHPGQGVSETQYFGPGTRLLVL.

V is TRBV19 and J is TRBJ2-2, with a possible D match to TRBD1 (7 bases). In germline, CDR1 is LNHDA, CDR2 SQIVND (reference sequence). The CDR3 is 17 residues long. Trimming shortened V by 5 bases and J by 7 bases, and 23 bases separated the two germline ends. CDR3 loop: CASSFTGAPTRYGELFF. The DNA of the CDR3 is TGTGCCAGTAGTTTTACAGGGGCGCCGACTAGATACGGGGAGCTGTTTTTT.

V is TRBV7-3 and J is TRBJ2-5; the match to TRBD2 covers 14 bases. Germline trimming cut 5 bases from V and 1 base from J; bases unmatched to any gene: 15. The CDR3 length is 20 residues. Germline loops: CDR1 SGHTA, CDR2 FQGTGA. The CDR3: CASSPTGRTSGGTLQETQYF. CDR3 bases: TGTGCCAGCAGCCCGACGGGACGGACTAGCGGGGGGACCCTCCAAGAGACCCAGTACTTC.

This clone has only a few counts. The chain combines TRBV6-5 with TRBJ2-7, with 10 bases fitting TRBD1. There are 15 residues in the CDR3. The V segment lost 7 bases and the J segment 1 base; nucleotides outside the gene matches: 7. Germline CDR1 reads MNHEY; CDR2 reads SVGAGI. The CDR3 DNA reads as TGTGCCAGCACGGAAGGGACAGGGGAATCCTACGAGCAGTACTTC. The encoded protein is CASTEGTGESYEQYF.

For this clone: The junction departs from germline at one end; a sequencing error may be responsible. V and J are TRBV7-9 and TRBJ2-5, with 15 positions matching TRBD2. The CDR3 spans 15 residues. From germline, CDR1 is SEHNR and CDR2 FQNEAQ (reference sequence). The CDR3 here is CSSSFGLAGGETQYF. In DNA, the CDR3 is TGTTCCAGCAGCTTTGGACTAGCGGGGGGGGAGACCCAGTACTTC.

The J gene is TRBJ2-3, the V gene TRBV7-9, with 7 bases aligning to TRBD1. In germline, CDR1 is SEHNR, CDR2 FQNEAQ (reference sequence). V lost 1 base and J lost 4; bases outside the gene matches: 2. The length of the CDR3 is 14 residues. CDR3 in DNA: TGTGCCAGCAGCTTAGACAGGGGAGCAGATACGCAGTATTTT. This translates into CASSLDRGADTQYF.

The chain employs TRBV6-6 and TRBJ2-3; 11 nucleotides match TRBD2. This CDR3 spans 15 amino acids. Germline-derived CDR1 and CDR2 are MNHNY and SVGAGI (reference sequence). Losses at the gene ends were 6 bases for V and 1 base for J; bases not matched to a gene: 3. For the CDR3, the DNA is TGTGCCAGCAGCCCACTAGCGGGGGGCACAGATACGCAGTATTTT. It is translated as CASSPLAGGTDTQYF.

CDR3 amino acids: CASSFLPGQGSHEQYF. The CDR3 DNA reads TGTGCCAGTAGTTTTTTACCGGGACAGGGATCCCACGAGCAGTACTTC. The chain couples TRBV19 to TRBJ2-7; 9 positions match TRBD1. Unmatched junction bases numbered 13, after V lost 5 bases and J lost 5 bases. In germline, CDR1 is LNHDA, CDR2 SQIVND (reference sequence). This CDR3 contains 16 residues.

About this clone: A read error may account for a junction end that differs from germline. The chain has TRBV7-7 and TRBJ2-1; 11 bases fit TRBD2. The V gene's germline CDR1 is SSHAT and CDR2 FNYEAQ (reference sequence). The CDR3 runs 18 residues. The CDR3 loop is CASSLGPLGSGGGNEQFF. CDR3 nucleotide sequence: TGTGCTAGCAGCTTAGGGCCCCTGGGTAGCGGGGGGGGCAATGAGCAGTTCTTC. The full variable domain, in which reference TRBV7-7 and TRBJ2-1 provide the parts outside the CDR3, is GAGVSQSPRYKVTKRGQDVTLRCDPISSHATLYWYQQALGQGPEFLTYFNYEAQPDKSGLPSDRFSAERPEGSISTLTIQRTEQRDSAMYRCASSLGPLGSGGGNEQFFGPGTRLTVL.

The gene calls are TRBV29-1 and TRBJ2-1, with D maybe TRBD1 (6 bases). CDR1 and CDR2 from the germline V gene are SQVTM and ANQGSEA. The CDR3 totals 11 residues. Trimming removed 5 bases from V and 15 bases from J, with 17 bases in between. The CDR3 protein is CSVWVGRTAFF. DNA of the CDR3: TGCAGCGTTTGGGTGGGACGGACAGCGTTCTTC.

The rearrangement joins TRBV14 to TRBJ2-3; 11 nucleotides agree with TRBD2. The junction had 6 bases not matched to a gene; V was cut back by 5 bases and J by 5 bases. The CDR3 covers 15 residues. Germline CDR1 and CDR2: SGHDN and FVKESK. For the CDR3, the DNA is TGTGCCAGCAGCGCTCGACTAGCGGGGTTAGATACGCAGTATTTT. This sequence encodes CASSARLAGLDTQYF.

The V call is TRBV4-2, the J call TRBJ1-2; D ambiguous. Per germline, CDR1 LGHNA and CDR2 YNFKEQ. V dropped 0 bases and J dropped 0 bases, with 11 bases sitting between them. CDR3 size: 16 residues. In DNA form, the CDR3 reads TGTGCCAGCAGCCAAGAAAAAAGCGGGGCTAACTATGGCTACACCTTC. Translated, it gives CASSQEKSGANYGYTF.

The rearrangement uses TRBV6-5 and TRBJ1-3; the D gene is possibly TRBD1 (5 bases). This CDR3 spans 16 amino acids. Trimming stripped 0 bases from V and 3 bases from J, with 12 bases between. The germline V gene encodes CDR1 MNHEY and CDR2 SVGAGI. The CDR3 DNA reads as TGTGCCAGCAGTTACTCGGTAGGGGCACATGGAAACACCATATATTTT. Encoded protein: CASSYSVGAHGNTIYF.

In its sample, this clone was seen once. The V call is TRBV28, the J call TRBJ1-5; D call uncertain. Germline V lookup: CDR1 MDHEN, CDR2 SYDVKM. Trimming took 5 bases from V and 3 from J, leaving 5 bases between them. The CDR3 contains 12 residues. The CDR3: CASSILNQPQHF. In DNA form, the CDR3 reads TGTGCCAGCAGTATCCTCAATCAGCCCCAGCATTTT.

This chain connects TRBV2 to TRBJ1-2; D is possibly TRBD1 (5 bases). Trimming cost V 10 bases and J 2 bases, with 32 bases left between them. Germline lookup yields CDR1 SNHLY and CDR2 FYNNEI. CDR3 length: 19 residues. DNA of the CDR3: TGTGCCAAGGAAGGACCCAGTTCCGGGTTGGGGTACAGGAACTATGGCTACACCTTC. As protein: CAKEGPSSGLGYRNYGYTF.

Turning to this clone: At the DNA level, this CDR3 is encoded by other sequences in the same sample as well. The chain has TRBV5-4 and TRBJ2-2, with a weak D call TRBD2 (5 bases). The CDR3 covers 15 residues. The germline V gene encodes CDR1 SGHNT and CDR2 YYREEE (reference sequence). The V end lost 0 bases, the J end lost 1 base, and 7 bases lay between the germline ends. CDR3 in amino acids: CASSLGGQNTGELFF. As DNA, the CDR3 is TGTGCCAGCAGCTTGGGAGGGCAGAACACCGGGGAGCTGTTTTTT. The entire variable domain, with the rest obtained from reference TRBV5-4 and TRBJ2-2, is as follows: ETGVTQSPTHLIKTRGQQVTLRCSSQSGHNTVSWYQQALGQGPQFIFQYYREEENGRGNFPPRFSGLQFPNYSSELNVNALELDDSALYLCASSLGGQNTGELFFGEGSRLTVL.

CDR3: CATPMGQSYEQYF. CDR3 nucleotide sequence: TGCGCCACTCCCATGGGACAGTCCTACGAGCAGTACTTC. The V and J genes are TRBV5-1 and TRBJ2-7, with 7 bases fitting TRBD1. Germline-derived CDR1 and CDR2 are SGHRS and YFSETQ. The CDR3 sequence is 13 residues long. V shed 9 bases and J 1 base; nucleotides not matched to a gene: 7.